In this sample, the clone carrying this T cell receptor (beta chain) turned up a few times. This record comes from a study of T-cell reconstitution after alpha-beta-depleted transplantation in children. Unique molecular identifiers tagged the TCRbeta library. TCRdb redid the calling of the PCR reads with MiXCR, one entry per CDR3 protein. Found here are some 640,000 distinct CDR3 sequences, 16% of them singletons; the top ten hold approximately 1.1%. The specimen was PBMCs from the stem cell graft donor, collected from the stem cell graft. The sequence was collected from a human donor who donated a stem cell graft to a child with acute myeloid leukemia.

CDR3: CASSSWTGETQYF. For the CDR3, the DNA is TGTGCCAGCAGTTCCTGGACAGGAGAGACCCAGTACTTC. The rearrangement joins TRBV12-3 or TRBV12-4 to TRBJ2-5; 7 bases agree with TRBD1. With V trimmed by 4 bases and J by 4 bases, 3 bases remained unmatched. The CDR3 is 13 amino acids.